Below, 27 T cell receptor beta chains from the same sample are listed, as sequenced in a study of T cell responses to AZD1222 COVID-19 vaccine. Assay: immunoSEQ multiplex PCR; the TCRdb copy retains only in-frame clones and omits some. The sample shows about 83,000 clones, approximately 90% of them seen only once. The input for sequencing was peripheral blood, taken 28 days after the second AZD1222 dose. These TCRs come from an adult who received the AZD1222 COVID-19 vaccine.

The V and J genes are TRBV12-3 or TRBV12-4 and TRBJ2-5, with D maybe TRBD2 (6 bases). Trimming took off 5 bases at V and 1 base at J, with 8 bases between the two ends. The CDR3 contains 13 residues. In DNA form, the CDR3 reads TGTGCCAGCAGTGCGACTAGCCAAGAGACCCAGTACTTC. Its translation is CASSATSQETQYF.

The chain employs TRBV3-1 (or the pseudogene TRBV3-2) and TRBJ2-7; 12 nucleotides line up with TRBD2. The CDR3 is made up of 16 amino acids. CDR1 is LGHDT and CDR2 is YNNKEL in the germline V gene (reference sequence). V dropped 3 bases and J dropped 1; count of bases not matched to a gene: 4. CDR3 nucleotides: TGTGCCAGCAGCCACCTTGGACTAGCGGGATCCTACGAGCAGTACTTC. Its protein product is CASSHLGLAGSYEQYF.

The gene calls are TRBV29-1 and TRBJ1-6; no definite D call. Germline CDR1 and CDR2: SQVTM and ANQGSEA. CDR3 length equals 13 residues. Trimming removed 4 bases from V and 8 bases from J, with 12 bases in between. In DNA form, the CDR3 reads TGCAGCGTTGCCTGGGATTATGATTCACCCCTCCACTTT. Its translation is CSVAWDYDSPLHF.

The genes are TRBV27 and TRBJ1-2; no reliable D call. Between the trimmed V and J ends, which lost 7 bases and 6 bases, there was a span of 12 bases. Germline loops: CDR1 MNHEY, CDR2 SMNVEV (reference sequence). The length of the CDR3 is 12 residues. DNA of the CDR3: TGTGCCAGCACCGACTGGAGCGATGGCTACACCTTC. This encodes CASTDWSDGYTF.

CDR3: CASSQDPQGEGGELFF. The DNA of the CDR3 is TGTGCCAGCAGCCAAGATCCCCAGGGGGAGGGCGGGGAGCTGTTTTTT. The chain uses TRBV4-2 and TRBJ2-2, with D possibly called TRBD1 or TRBD2 (7 bases each). V lost 0 bases and J 7 bases, leaving 15 bases between the germline ends. The CDR3 runs to 16 residues. From germline, CDR1 is LGHNA and CDR2 YNFKEQ.

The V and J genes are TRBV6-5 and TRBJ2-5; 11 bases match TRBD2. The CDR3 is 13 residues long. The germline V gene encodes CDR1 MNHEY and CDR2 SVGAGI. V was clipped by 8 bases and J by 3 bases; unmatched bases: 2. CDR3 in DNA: TGTGCCAGCGGACTAGCGGGTGAAGAGACCCAGTACTTC. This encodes CASGLAGEETQYF.

CDR3 nucleotide sequence: TGTGCCAGCAGTCCACGTAACTATGGCTACACCTTC. Encoded protein: CASSPRNYGYTF. The genes are TRBV28 and TRBJ1-2; no firm D call. The CDR3 extends over 12 amino acids. Trimming left V 5 bases short and J 1 base short, with 5 bases between. Germline V gene lookup returns CDR1 MDHEN and CDR2 SYDVKM.

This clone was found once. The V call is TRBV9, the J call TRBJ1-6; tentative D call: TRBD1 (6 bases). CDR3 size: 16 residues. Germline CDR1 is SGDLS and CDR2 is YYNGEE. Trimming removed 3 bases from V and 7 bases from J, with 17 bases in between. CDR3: CASSAEGLGGNSPLHF. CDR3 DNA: TGTGCCAGCAGCGCCGAGGGGTTAGGGGGGAATTCACCCCTCCACTTT.

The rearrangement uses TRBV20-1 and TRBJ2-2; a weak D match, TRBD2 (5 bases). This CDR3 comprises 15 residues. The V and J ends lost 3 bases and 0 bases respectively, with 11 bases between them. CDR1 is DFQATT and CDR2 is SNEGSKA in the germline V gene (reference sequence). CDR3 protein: CSASEGFANTGELFF. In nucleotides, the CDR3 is TGCAGTGCTAGTGAGGGTTTCGCGAACACCGGGGAGCTGTTTTTT.

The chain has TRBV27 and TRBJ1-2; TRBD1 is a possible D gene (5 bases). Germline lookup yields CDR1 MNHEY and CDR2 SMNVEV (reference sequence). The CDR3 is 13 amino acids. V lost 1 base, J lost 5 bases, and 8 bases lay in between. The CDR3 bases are TGTGCCAGCAGTTTATTGGGGGGATATGGCTACACCTTC. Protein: CASSLLGGYGYTF.

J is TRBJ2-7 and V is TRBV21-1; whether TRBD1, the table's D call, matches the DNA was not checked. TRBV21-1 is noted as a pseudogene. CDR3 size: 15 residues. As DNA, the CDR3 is TGTGCCAGCAGCTTTCCTCCGGGACAGAGCTACGAGCAGTACTTC. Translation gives CASSFPPGQSYEQYF.

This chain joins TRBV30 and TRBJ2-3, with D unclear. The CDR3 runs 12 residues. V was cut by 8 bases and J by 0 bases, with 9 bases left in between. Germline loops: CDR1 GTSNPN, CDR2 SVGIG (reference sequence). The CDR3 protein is CAEYGSTDTQYF. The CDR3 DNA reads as TGTGCCGAGTACGGGAGCACAGATACGCAGTATTTT.

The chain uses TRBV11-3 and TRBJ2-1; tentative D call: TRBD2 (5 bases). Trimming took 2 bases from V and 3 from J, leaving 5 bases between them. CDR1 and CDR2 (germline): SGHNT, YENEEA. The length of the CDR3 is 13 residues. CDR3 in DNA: TGTGCCAGCAGCTTACGGGGCTACAATGAGCAGTTCTTC. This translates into CASSLRGYNEQFF.

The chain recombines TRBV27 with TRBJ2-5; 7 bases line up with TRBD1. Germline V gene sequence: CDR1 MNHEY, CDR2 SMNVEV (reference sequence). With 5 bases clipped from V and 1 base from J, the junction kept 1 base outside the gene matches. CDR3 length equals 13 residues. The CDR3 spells CASSRTGQETQYF. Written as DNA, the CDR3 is TGTGCCAGCAGTCGGACAGGCCAAGAGACCCAGTACTTC.

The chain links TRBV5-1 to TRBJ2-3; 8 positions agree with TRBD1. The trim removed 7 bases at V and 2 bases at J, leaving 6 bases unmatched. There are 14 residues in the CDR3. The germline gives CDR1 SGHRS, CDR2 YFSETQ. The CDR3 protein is CASGGQGPTDTQYF. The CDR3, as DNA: TGCGCCAGCGGTGGACAGGGACCCACAGATACGCAGTATTTT.

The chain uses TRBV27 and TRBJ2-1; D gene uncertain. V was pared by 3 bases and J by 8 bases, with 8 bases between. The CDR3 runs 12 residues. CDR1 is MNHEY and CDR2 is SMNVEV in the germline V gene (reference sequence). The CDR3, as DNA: TGTGCCAGCAGTTTCTACAATCATGAGCAGTTCTTC. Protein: CASSFYNHEQFF.

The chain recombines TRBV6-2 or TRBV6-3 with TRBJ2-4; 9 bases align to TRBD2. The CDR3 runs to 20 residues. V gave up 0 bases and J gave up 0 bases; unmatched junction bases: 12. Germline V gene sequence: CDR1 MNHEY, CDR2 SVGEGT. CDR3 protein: CASSYSRSLAGVLAKNIQYF. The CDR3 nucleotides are TGTGCCAGCAGTTACTCGAGGTCTTTAGCGGGGGTCTTAGCCAAAAACATTCAGTACTTC.

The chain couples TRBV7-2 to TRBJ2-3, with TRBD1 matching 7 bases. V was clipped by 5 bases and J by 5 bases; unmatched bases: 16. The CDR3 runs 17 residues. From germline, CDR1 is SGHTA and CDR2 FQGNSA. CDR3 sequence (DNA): TGTGCCAGCAGCCCTTTAGGGGGCCGTGGGGGCGGAGATACGCAGTATTTT. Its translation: CASSPLGGRGGGDTQYF.

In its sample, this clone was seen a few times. The CDR3 sequence is CASSSVGRLTDTQYF. The DNA for the CDR3 is TGTGCCAGCAGCTCCGTCGGTCGGCTCACAGATACGCAGTATTTT. V is TRBV7-2 and J is TRBJ2-3; D unresolved. V was pared by 4 bases and J by 2 bases, with 13 bases between. Germline CDR1 is SGHTA and CDR2 is FQGNSA. The CDR3 sequence is 15 residues long. Full variable domain (missing parts from reference TRBV7-2 and TRBJ2-3): GAGVSQSPSNKVTEKGKDVELRCDPISGHTALYWYRQSLGQGLEFLIYFQGNSAPDKSGLPSDRFSAERTGGSVSTLTIQRTQQEDSAVYLCASSSVGRLTDTQYFGPGTRLTVL.

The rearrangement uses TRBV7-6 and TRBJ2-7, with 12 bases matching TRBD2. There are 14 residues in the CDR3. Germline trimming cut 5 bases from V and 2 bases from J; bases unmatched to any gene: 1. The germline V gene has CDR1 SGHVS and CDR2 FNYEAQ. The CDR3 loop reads CASSRTSGTYEQYF. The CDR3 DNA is TGTGCCAGCAGCCGGACTAGCGGGACCTACGAGCAGTACTTC. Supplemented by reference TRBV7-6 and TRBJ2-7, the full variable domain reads GAGVSQSPRYKVTKRGQDVALRCDPISGHVSLYWYRQALGQGPEFLTYFNYEAQQDKSGLPNDRFSAERPEGSISTLTIQRTEQRDSAMYRCASSRTSGTYEQYFGPGTRLTVT.

This CDR3 is CASSLDRRLGQFF. In DNA form, the CDR3 reads TGTGCCAGCAGCTTAGATCGGAGGTTAGGGCAGTTCTTC. This chain connects TRBV11-2 to TRBJ2-1, with D perhaps matching TRBD2 (5 bases). Germline V gives CDR1 SGHAT, CDR2 FQNNGV. The CDR3 loop spans 13 amino acids. The V gene lost 0 bases and the J gene lost 12 bases, with 12 bases spanning the gap. The variable domain in full, completed from reference TRBV11-2 and TRBJ2-1, reads EAGVAQSPRYKIIEKRQSVAFWCNPISGHATLYWYQQILGQGPKLLIQFQNNGVVDDSQLPKDRFSAERLKGVDSTLKIQPAKLEDSAVYLCASSLDRRLGQFFGPGTRLTVL.

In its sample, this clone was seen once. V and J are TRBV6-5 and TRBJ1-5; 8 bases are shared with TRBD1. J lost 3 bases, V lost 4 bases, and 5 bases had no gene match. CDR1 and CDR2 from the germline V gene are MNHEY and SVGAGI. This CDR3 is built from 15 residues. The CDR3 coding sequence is TGTGCCAGCAGTTGGACAGGGAAGAACAATCAGCCCCAGCATTTT. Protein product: CASSWTGKNNQPQHF.

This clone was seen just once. The CDR3 spells CASSFTSSGRNEQFF. In nucleotides, the CDR3 is TGTGCCAGCAGTTTTACCTCTAGCGGGAGAAATGAGCAGTTCTTC. The chain couples TRBV28 to TRBJ2-1; TRBD2 aligns across 10 bases. V was clipped by 3 bases and J by 7 bases; unmatched bases: 6. This CDR3 is 15 amino acids long. CDR1 MDHEN and CDR2 SYDVKM come from the germline V gene.

CDR3 bases: TGTGCAACCAGGATGGGGTTTGGCAACGAGCAGTACTTC. Translating gives CATRMGFGNEQYF. The genes are TRBV2 and TRBJ2-7; D gene ambiguous. Germline V lookup: CDR1 SNHLY, CDR2 FYNNEI. This CDR3 region has 13 residues.

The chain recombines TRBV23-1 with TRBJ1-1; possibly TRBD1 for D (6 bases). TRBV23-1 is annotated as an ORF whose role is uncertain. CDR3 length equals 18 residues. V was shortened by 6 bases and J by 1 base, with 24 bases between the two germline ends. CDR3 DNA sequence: TGCGCCAGCAGCCGGGGCCGGTGGGGGCAATTGAGGAACACTGAAGCTTTCTTT. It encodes CASSRGRWGQLRNTEAFF.

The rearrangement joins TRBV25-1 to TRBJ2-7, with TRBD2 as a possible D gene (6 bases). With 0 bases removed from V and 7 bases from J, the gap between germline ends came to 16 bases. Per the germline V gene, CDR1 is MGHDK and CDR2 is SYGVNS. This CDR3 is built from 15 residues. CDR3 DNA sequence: TGTGCCAGCAGTGAATATCGCGGGGTTGGGTGGGAGCAGTACTTC. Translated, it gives CASSEYRGVGWEQYF.

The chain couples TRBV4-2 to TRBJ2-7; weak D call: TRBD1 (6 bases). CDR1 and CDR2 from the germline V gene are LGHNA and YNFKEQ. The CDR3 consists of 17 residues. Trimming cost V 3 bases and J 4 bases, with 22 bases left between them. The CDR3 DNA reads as TGTGCCAGCAGCCAGGGGCTTGGGGCAGGGGTGTCGTACGAGCAGTACTTC. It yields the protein CASSQGLGAGVSYEQYF.